A few counts support the clone carrying this T cell receptor (beta chain). This sample stems from a study of blood T cell repertoires in COVID-19. Whole-study context: Donors in the United States, Italy and Spain gave samples during acute or convalescent COVID-19. T cells, B-cell-depleted T cells, or PBMCs provided the cDNA or gDNA that served as material.

Germline CDR1 reads LNHDA; CDR2 reads SQIVND (reference sequence). The CDR3 spans 15 residues. The germline V and J ends were trimmed by 2 bases and 7 bases, with 12 bases remaining between them. In the original workflow: Cell counts per sample came from amplifying reference gene primers. TCRdb keeps only in-frame clones here, not all; method: immunoSEQ multiplex PCR. That table furnishes V, J and clone size, whereas the DNA furnished D and trimming. The repertoire holds about 50,000 clones, approximately 82% seen once, with roughly 7.1% in the top ten. Sequencing was performed on peripheral blood. This TCR came from a man between 65 and 85 years old with active COVID-19. This chain uses TRBV19 with TRBJ1-6, with D perhaps TRBD1 (6 bases). In DNA, the CDR3 is TGTGCCAGTAGTATACTGACAGGATTCAATTCACCCCTCCACTTT. Its translation: CASSILTGFNSPLHF.